The 9 T cell receptor beta chains below come from one sample, sequenced in a study of OX40 agonist ivuxolimab in advanced cancers. This table comes from immunoSEQ multiplex PCR, and its TCRdb copy is limited to in-frame clones, with some not included. The sample includes roughly 110,000 clones, around 93% of them seen just once. The starting material was CD4+ or CD8+ T cells sorted from blood, obtained in a trial of the OX40 agonist ivuxolimab. These receptors originate from an adult with an advanced solid tumor such as melanoma, head and neck, liver or kidney cancer.

The chain links TRBV7-8 to TRBJ2-7, with TRBD2 identical over 10 bases. V lost 0 bases to trimming and J lost 7 bases; unmatched junction nucleotides: 9. This CDR3 is 16 amino acids long. The germline V gene has CDR1 SGHVS and CDR2 FQNEAQ. CDR3 coding DNA: TGTGCCAGCAGCTTAGCGATAGCGGGAGGTGGGGCTGAGCAGTACTTC. Amino acid sequence: CASSLAIAGGGAEQYF. The complete variable domain, with remaining parts taken from reference TRBV7-8 and TRBJ2-7, reads GAGVSQSPRYKVAKRGQDVALRCDPISGHVSLFWYQQALGQGPEFLTYFQNEAQLDKSGLPSDRFFAERPEGSVSTLKIQRTQQEDSAVYLCASSLAIAGGGAEQYFGPGTRLTVT.

This sequence joins TRBV7-2 and TRBJ1-2; 8 bases align to TRBD1. This CDR3 is built from 14 residues. J gave up 7 bases and V 2 bases, and 6 bases lay outside the gene matches. CDR1 and CDR2 (germline): SGHTA, FQGNSA. CDR3: CASSLTGGQGGYTF. The CDR3, as DNA: TGTGCCAGCAGCTTAACAGGGGGGCAAGGTGGCTACACCTTC.

V gene TRBV7-8 combines with J gene TRBJ2-3; D remains ambiguous. The length of the CDR3 is 12 residues. V was trimmed by 4 bases and J by 7 bases, leaving 9 bases between them. Germline V lookup: CDR1 SGHVS, CDR2 FQNEAQ. CDR3 protein: CASSSSENTQYF. CDR3 sequence (DNA): TGTGCCAGCAGCTCCAGTGAGAATACGCAGTATTTT.

The J gene is TRBJ2-7, the V gene TRBV7-9, with TRBD2 as a possible D gene (6 bases). The CDR3 has 14 amino acids. CDR1 is SEHNR, CDR2 FQNEAQ, per germline (reference sequence). Trimming stripped 3 bases from V and 2 bases from J, with 11 bases between. CDR3 residues: CASSFLEGTYEQYF. The DNA for the CDR3 is TGTGCCAGCAGCTTCCTGGAGGGAACCTACGAGCAGTACTTC.

The chain joins TRBV5-4 to TRBJ2-3; 9 bases map to TRBD2. Per the germline V gene, CDR1 is SGHNT and CDR2 is YYREEE (reference sequence). V dropped 2 bases and J dropped 0; count of bases not matched to a gene: 7. The CDR3 runs 17 residues. This CDR3 reads CASSFFLAGSSTDTQYF. The DNA of the CDR3 is TGTGCCAGCAGCTTCTTTCTAGCGGGGTCTAGCACAGATACGCAGTATTTT.

The chain combines TRBV5-4 with TRBJ1-4; D is unresolved. V gave up 4 bases and J gave up 5 bases, with 18 bases separating them. In germline, CDR1 is SGHNT, CDR2 YYREEE (reference sequence). The CDR3 has 16 residues. DNA for the CDR3: TGTGCCAGCAGCCTGGCGGAAGGTCCAGGAAATGAAAAACTGTTTTTT. Translation gives CASSLAEGPGNEKLFF.

The chain combines TRBV19 with TRBJ2-5; the D gene is possibly TRBD1 (8 bases). Trimming removed 9 bases from V and 8 bases from J, with 25 bases in between. Germline CDR1 and CDR2: LNHDA and SQIVND (reference sequence). This CDR3 spans 15 amino acids. The CDR3 region is CASNDRGPGGGTQYF. DNA for the CDR3: TGTGCCAGCAACGACAGGGGCCCAGGGGGGGGCACCCAGTACTTC.

The CDR3 nucleotides read TGTGCCATCATGTTGGACACGAACACTGAAGCTTTCTTT. Encoded protein: CAIMLDTNTEAFF. The chain combines TRBV10-3 with TRBJ1-1; D is possibly TRBD1 (5 bases). Germline CDR1 reads ENHRY; CDR2 reads SYGVKD. The ends were cut back, 7 bases at V and 1 base at J, with 10 bases in the middle. There are 13 residues in the CDR3.

The rearrangement uses TRBV11-2 and TRBJ1-2; TRBD1 is a possible D gene (5 bases). This CDR3 is 16 amino acids long. Trimming cost V 3 bases and J 4 bases, with 18 bases left between them. Germline V CDR1 and CDR2: SGHAT, FQNNGV. The chain's CDR3 is CASSFNNGQGGYGYTF. In DNA, the CDR3 is TGTGCCAGCAGCTTCAACAACGGGCAGGGCGGCTATGGCTACACCTTC.